Following are 12 T cell receptor beta chains from one sample sequenced in a study of blood T cell repertoires in COVID-19. The method was immunoSEQ multiplex PCR; TCRdb's version includes in-frame clones alone and lacks a portion of them. This sample carries 280,000 or so clones, approximately 90% of them seen once, and the ten largest clones take approximately 7.2%. The sample taken for sequencing was peripheral blood. These receptors originate from a woman in her 30s who had recovered from COVID-19.

The gene calls are TRBV4-2 and TRBJ1-2, with unresolved D. V dropped 0 bases and J dropped 8 bases, with 13 bases sitting between them. Germline V gene data show CDR1 as LGHNA and CDR2 as YNFKEQ. The CDR3 length is 14 residues. This CDR3 reads CASSQDGVGIGYTF. The CDR3 nucleotides read TGTGCCAGCAGCCAAGACGGGGTGGGAATCGGCTACACCTTC.

The chain combines TRBV20-1 with TRBJ1-3; D not resolved. CDR3 length: 14 residues. Germline CDR1 DFQATT, CDR2 SNEGSKA (reference sequence). V was pared by 3 bases and J by 3 bases, with 12 bases between. CDR3 bases: TGCAGTGCTAGTAACAGTCTTCATGGAAACACCATATATTTT. Protein sequence: CSASNSLHGNTIYF.

The sample holds one count of this clone. The rearrangement joins TRBV7-6 to TRBJ2-2, with 9 bases matching TRBD1. CDR1 is SGHVS, CDR2 FNYEAQ, per germline. J was trimmed by 3 bases and V by 2 bases; bases with no gene match: 4. The CDR3 spans 16 residues. CDR3 amino acids: CASSLTGGKDTGELFF. CDR3 coding DNA: TGTGCCAGCAGCTTAACAGGGGGCAAGGACACCGGGGAGCTGTTTTTT.

This clone was observed many times. Written as DNA, the CDR3 is TGTGCCAGCAGCCCTCAGACAAGTAGCACAGATACGCAGTATTTT. This translates into CASSPQTSSTDTQYF. The chain joins TRBV9 to TRBJ2-3; D not resolved. The V end lost 4 bases, the J end lost 0 bases, and 12 bases lay between the germline ends. The CDR3 is 15 residues long. CDR1 and CDR2 (germline): SGDLS, YYNGEE.

The chain combines TRBV7-2 with TRBJ2-3; D not resolved. Germline V lookup: CDR1 SGHTA, CDR2 FQGNSA. V lost 5 bases and J 6 bases, leaving 9 bases between the germline ends. The CDR3 runs 12 residues. As DNA, the CDR3 is TGTGCCAGCAGCCTATTAGTTGATACGCAGTATTTT. This encodes CASSLLVDTQYF.

J is TRBJ2-4 and V is TRBV28; a weak D match, TRBD1 (8 bases). CDR3 length equals 20 residues. The V and J ends lost 2 bases and 0 bases respectively, with 23 bases between them. Germline V lookup: CDR1 MDHEN, CDR2 SYDVKM. CDR3 sequence reads: CASSLRRTGRAGLAKNIQYF. CDR3 sequence (DNA): TGTGCCAGCAGTTTACGCAGGACAGGGAGGGCTGGTCTAGCCAAAAACATTCAGTACTTC.

This clone was detected a few times. This rearrangement joins TRBV3-1 (or the pseudogene TRBV3-2) to TRBJ1-1, with TRBD1 matching 9 bases. The germline gives CDR1 LGHDT, CDR2 YNNKEL (reference sequence). This CDR3 is 14 amino acids long. Germline trimming cut 4 bases from V and 5 bases from J; bases unmatched to any gene: 5. The CDR3 loop reads CASSLNRGLTEAFF. The CDR3 nucleotides read TGTGCCAGCAGCCTTAACAGGGGGCTTACTGAAGCTTTCTTT.

The chain has TRBV28 and TRBJ1-2, with D tentatively TRBD1 (5 bases). The V gene lost 3 bases and the J gene lost 0 bases, with 14 bases spanning the gap. Germline V lookup: CDR1 MDHEN, CDR2 SYDVKM. The CDR3 is made up of 16 amino acids. For the CDR3, the DNA is TGTGCCAGCAGTTTGGGTCAGGGCTCAGCTAACTATGGCTACACCTTC. It is translated as CASSLGQGSANYGYTF.

The chain is built from TRBV19 and TRBJ1-2, with D possibly matching TRBD1 (5 bases). Germline V gene lookup returns CDR1 LNHDA and CDR2 SQIVND (reference sequence). Trimming cost V 7 bases and J 2 bases, with 20 bases left between them. This CDR3 has 16 residues. This CDR3 is CASTTRAGRGNYGYTF. The CDR3 nucleotides are TGTGCCAGTACAACTAGGGCGGGACGAGGAAACTATGGCTACACCTTC.

V gene TRBV20-1 combines with J gene TRBJ2-3; D is perhaps TRBD1 (6 bases). Trimming removed 3 bases at V and 2 bases at J, with 15 bases between. This CDR3 comprises 15 residues. Germline V gives CDR1 DFQATT, CDR2 SNEGSKA (reference sequence). The CDR3 is CSASVGRGLTDTQYF. The CDR3 DNA reads as TGCAGTGCTAGTGTCGGCAGGGGCCTCACAGATACGCAGTATTTT.

The chain recombines TRBV29-1 with TRBJ1-1, with TRBD1 identical over 11 bases. This CDR3 is 12 amino acids long. The germline V gene has CDR1 SQVTM and CDR2 ANQGSEA. The CDR3: CTAGTGGTEAFF. As DNA, the CDR3 is TGCACCGCGGGGACAGGGGGCACTGAAGCTTTCTTT.

V and J are TRBV4-2 and TRBJ2-2, with D possibly matching TRBD2 (5 bases). V lost 0 bases to trimming and J lost 7 bases, with 12 bases between them. Per germline, CDR1 LGHNA and CDR2 YNFKEQ. CDR3 length: 15 amino acids. CDR3 coding DNA: TGTGCCAGCAGCCAAGAGACTACCTTCGGCGGGGAGCTGTTTTTT. Amino acids: CASSQETTFGGELFF.